This TCR beta chain was captured in a study of long-term antiretroviral therapy in people with HIV. Study background: A decade or so separates the oldest specimens from the later 2015 immediate-ART recommendation.

It was version v3.0 of the immunoSEQ assay that was run at survey level. Data came from immunoSEQ multiplex PCR; TCRdb stores just in-frame clones and leaves some out. The data contain about 33,000 clones, 60% to 85% of them seen just once; the ten biggest clones take up just over 7%. The CDR3 consists of 16 residues. CDR1 MNHNS and CDR2 SASEGT come from the germline V gene. V lost 4 bases and J 2 bases, leaving 15 bases between the germline ends. The sample was unsorted PBMCs, taken 2 years after starting antiretroviral therapy. The V gene is TRBV6-1, the J gene TRBJ1-5; perhaps TRBD1 as D (6 bases). The TCR comes from a woman aged 50 to 60 with HIV. CDR3 in DNA: TGTGCCAGCAGTGGGTGGGGGGGCGCCGGCAATCAGCCCCAGCATTTT. Its protein product is CASSGWGGAGNQPQHF.